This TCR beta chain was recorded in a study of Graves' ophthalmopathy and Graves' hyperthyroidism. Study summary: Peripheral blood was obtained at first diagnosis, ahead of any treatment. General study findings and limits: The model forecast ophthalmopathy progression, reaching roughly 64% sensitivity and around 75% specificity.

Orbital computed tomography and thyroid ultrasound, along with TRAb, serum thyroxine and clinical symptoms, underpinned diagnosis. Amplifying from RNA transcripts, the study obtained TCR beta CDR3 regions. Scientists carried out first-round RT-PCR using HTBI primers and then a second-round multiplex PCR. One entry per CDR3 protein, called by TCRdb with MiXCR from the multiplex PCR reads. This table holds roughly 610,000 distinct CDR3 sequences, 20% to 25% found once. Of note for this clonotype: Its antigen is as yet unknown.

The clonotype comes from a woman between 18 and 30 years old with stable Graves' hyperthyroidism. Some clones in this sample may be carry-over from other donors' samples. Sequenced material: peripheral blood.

The DNA for the CDR3 is TGTGCCAGCAGCTTCCGGGACAGGGGGCTAGGCGGCTACACCTTC. Translating gives CASSFRDRGLGGYTF. The chain is built from TRBV7-2 and TRBJ1-2; 12 bases agree with TRBD1. The J segment lost 8 bases and the V segment lost 3 bases, leaving 7 bases of the junction unmatched. CDR1 is SGHTA, CDR2 FQGNSA, per germline. The CDR3 totals 15 residues.